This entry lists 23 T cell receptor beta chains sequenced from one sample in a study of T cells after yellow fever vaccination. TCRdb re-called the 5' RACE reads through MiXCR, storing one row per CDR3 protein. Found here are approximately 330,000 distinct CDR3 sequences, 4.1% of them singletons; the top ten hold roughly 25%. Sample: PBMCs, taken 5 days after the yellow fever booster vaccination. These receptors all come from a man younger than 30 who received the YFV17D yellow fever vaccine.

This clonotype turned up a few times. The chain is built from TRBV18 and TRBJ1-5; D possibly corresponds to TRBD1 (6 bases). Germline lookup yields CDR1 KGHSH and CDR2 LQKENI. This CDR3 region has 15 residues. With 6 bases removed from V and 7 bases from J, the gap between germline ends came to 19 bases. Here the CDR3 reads CASSLGPHRAQPQHF. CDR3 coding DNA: TGTGCCAGCTCCCTCGGGCCCCACAGGGCACAGCCCCAGCATTTT.

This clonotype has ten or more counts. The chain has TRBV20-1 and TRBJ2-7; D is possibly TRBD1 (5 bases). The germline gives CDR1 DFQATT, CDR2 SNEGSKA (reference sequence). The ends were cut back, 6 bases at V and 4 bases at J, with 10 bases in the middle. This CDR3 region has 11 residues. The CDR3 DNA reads TGCAGTGCCTTGGACATTTACGAGCAGTACTTC. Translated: CSALDIYEQYF.

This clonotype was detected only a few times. In DNA form, the CDR3 reads TGCAGTGCTAGGTCGCGGGGCCCATCCCTATTGTATGGCTACACCTTC. Amino acids: CSARSRGPSLLYGYTF. The V gene is TRBV20-1, the J gene TRBJ1-2, with D tentatively TRBD1 (5 bases). CDR1 DFQATT and CDR2 SNEGSKA come from the germline V gene (reference sequence). Trimming shortened V by 3 bases and J by 5 bases, and 22 bases separated the two germline ends. The CDR3 has 16 residues.

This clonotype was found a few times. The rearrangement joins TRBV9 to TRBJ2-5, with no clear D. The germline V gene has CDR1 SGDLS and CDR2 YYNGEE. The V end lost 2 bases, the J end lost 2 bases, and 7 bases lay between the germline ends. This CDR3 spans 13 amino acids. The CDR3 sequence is CASSVSIQETQYF. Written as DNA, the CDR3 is TGTGCCAGCAGCGTGAGTATTCAAGAGACCCAGTACTTC.

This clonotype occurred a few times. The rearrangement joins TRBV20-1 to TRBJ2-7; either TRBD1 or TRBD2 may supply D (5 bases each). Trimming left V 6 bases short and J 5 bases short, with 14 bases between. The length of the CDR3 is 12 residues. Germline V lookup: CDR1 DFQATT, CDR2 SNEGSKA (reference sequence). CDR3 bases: TGCAGTGCCGAAGGGACGTTGGACGAGCAGTACTTC. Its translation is CSAEGTLDEQYF.

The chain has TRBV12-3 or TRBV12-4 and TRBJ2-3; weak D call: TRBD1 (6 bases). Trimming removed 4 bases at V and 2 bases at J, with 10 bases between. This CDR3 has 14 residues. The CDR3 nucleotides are TGTGCCAGCAGTTGGACAGAAACCACAGATACGCAGTATTTT. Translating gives CASSWTETTDTQYF.

CDR3 bases: TGTGCCAGCAGCCAAGGGGGCAACTTGGGCTACACCTTC. Amino acids: CASSQGGNLGYTF. The rearrangement links TRBV7-2 to TRBJ1-2, with TRBD1 matching 7 bases. This CDR3 region has 13 residues. Trimming at V came to 5 bases and at J to 8 bases, leaving 8 bases not matched to a gene. The germline V gene has CDR1 SGHTA and CDR2 FQGNSA.

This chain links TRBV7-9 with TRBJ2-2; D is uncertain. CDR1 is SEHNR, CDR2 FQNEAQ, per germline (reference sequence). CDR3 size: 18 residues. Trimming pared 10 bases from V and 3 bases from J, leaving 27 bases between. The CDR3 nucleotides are TGTGCCATCAACCCGAACCCCGCAGTGCCCTCTGACACCGGGGAGCTGTTTTTT. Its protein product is CAINPNPAVPSDTGELFF.

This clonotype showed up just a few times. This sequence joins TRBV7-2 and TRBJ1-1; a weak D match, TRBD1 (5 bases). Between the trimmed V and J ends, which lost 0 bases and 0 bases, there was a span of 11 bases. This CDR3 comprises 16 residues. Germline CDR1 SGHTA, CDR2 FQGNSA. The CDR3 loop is CASSLASGIMNTEAFF. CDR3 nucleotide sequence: TGTGCCAGCAGCTTAGCCTCAGGGATCATGAACACTGAAGCTTTCTTT. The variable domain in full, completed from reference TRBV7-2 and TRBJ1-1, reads GAGVSQSPSNKVTEKGKDVELRCDPISGHTALYWYRQSLGQGLEFLIYFQGNSAPDKSGLPSDRFSAERTGGSVSTLTIQRTQQEDSAVYLCASSLASGIMNTEAFFGQGTRLTVV.

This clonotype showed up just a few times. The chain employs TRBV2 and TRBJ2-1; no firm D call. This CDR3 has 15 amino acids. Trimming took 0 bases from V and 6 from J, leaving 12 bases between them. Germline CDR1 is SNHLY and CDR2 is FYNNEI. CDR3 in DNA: TGTGCCAGCAGTGAAGCCAGGCTTTTCCCCAATGAGCAGTTCTTC. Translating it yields CASSEARLFPNEQFF.

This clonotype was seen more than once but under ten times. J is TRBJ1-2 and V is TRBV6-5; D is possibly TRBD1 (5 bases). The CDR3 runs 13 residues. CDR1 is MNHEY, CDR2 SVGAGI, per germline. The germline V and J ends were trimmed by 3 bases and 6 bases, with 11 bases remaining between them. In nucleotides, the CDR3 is TGTGCCAGCAGTTATTCGCAGGGCAATGGCTACACCTTC. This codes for CASSYSQGNGYTF.

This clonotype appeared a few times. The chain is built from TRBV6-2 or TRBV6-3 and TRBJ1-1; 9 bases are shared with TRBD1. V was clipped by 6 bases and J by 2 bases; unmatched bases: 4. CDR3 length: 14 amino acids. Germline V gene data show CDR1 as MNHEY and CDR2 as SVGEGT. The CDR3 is CASSVQGANTEAFF. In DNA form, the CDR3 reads TGTGCCAGCAGCGTACAGGGGGCAAACACTGAAGCTTTCTTT.

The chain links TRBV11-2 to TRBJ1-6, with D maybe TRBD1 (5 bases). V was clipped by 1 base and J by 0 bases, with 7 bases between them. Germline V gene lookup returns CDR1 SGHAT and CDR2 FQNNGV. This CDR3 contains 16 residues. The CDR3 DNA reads TGTGCCAGCAGCTTAGGGGGGAGCTCCTATAATTCACCCCTCCACTTT. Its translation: CASSLGGSSYNSPLHF.

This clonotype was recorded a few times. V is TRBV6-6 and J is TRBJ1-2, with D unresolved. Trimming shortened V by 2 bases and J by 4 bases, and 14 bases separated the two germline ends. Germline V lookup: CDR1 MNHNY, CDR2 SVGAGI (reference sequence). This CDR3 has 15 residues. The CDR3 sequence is CASSYERRTTYGYTF. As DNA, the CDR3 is TGTGCCAGCAGTTACGAGAGACGGACCACCTATGGCTACACCTTC.

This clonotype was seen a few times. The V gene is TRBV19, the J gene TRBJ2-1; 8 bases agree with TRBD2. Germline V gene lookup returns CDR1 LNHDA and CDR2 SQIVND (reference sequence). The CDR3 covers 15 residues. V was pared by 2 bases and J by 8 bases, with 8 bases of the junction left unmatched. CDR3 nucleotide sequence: TGTGCCAGTAGTATACAGGTAGCGGGGTATCATGAGCAGTTCTTC. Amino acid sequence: CASSIQVAGYHEQFF.

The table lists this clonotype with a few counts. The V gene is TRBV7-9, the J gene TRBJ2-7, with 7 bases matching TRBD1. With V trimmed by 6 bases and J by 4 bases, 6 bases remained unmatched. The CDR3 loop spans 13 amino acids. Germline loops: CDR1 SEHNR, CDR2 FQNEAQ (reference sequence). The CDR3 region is CASSSPGQYEQYF. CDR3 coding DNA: TGTGCCAGCAGTTCTCCGGGACAGTACGAGCAGTACTTC.

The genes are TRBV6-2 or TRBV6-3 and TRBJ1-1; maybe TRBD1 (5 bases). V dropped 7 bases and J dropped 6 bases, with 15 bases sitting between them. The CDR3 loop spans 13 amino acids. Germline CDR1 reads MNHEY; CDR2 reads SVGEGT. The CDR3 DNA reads TGTGCCAGCAACCTCAGGGTGGCGGCTGAAGCTTTCTTT. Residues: CASNLRVAAEAFF.

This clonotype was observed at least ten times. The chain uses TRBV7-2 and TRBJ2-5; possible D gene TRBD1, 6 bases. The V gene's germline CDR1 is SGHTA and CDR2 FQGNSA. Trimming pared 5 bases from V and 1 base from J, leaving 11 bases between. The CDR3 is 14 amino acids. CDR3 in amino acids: CASSRGTFQETQYF. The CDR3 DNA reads TGTGCCAGCAGCCGTGGGACATTCCAAGAGACCCAGTACTTC.

Written as DNA, the CDR3 is TGTGCCAGCAGTTACGGGACTAGCGGGTATGAGCAGTTCTTC. Translated: CASSYGTSGYEQFF. The rearrangement links TRBV6-5 to TRBJ2-1; TRBD2 matches at 12 bases. CDR1 is MNHEY and CDR2 is SVGAGI in the germline V gene. CDR3 length: 14 amino acids. V trimming: 2 bases; J trimming: 8 bases; junction bases outside the gene matches: 1.

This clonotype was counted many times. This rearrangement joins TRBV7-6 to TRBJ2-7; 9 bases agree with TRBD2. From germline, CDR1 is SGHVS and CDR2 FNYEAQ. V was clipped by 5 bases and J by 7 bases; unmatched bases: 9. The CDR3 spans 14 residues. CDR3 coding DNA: TGTGCCAGCAGCCCCCAAGGGCTAGCGGGGGAGCAGTACTTC. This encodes CASSPQGLAGEQYF.

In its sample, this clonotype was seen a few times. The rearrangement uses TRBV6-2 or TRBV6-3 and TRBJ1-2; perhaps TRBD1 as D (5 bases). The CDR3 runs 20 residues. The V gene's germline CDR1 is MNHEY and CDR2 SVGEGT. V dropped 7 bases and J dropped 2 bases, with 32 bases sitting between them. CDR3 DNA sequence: TGTGCCAGCAACGACGCGGGCGGGGGGTTTATGAGCCCCCACAACTATGGCTACACCTTC. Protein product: CASNDAGGGFMSPHNYGYTF.

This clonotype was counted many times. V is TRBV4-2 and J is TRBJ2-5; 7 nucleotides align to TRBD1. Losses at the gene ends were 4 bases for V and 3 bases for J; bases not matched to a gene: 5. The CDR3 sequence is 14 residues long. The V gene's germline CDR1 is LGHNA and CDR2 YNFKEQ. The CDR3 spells CASSPSDREETQYF. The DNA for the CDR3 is TGTGCCAGCAGCCCTTCCGACAGGGAAGAGACCCAGTACTTC.

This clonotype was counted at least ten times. DNA of the CDR3: TGTGCCAGCAGTTCTCCGGGACAGGGAGGCTCCTACGAGCAGTACGTC. Its translation: CASSSPGQGGSYEQYV. V gene TRBV28 combines with J gene TRBJ2-7; 9 bases line up with TRBD1. V trimming: 4 bases; J trimming: 0 bases; junction bases outside the gene matches: 7. In germline, CDR1 is MDHEN, CDR2 SYDVKM. CDR3 length equals 16 residues.